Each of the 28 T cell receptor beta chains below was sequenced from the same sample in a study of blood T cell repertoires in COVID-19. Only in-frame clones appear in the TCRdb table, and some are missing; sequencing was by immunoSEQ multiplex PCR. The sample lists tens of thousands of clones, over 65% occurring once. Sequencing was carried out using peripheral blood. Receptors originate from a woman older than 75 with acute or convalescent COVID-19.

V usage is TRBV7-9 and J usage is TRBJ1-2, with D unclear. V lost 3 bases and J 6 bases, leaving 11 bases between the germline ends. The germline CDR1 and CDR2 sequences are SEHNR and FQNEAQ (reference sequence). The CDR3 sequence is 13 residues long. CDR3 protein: CASSFGGFHGYTF. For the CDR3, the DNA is TGTGCCAGCAGCTTCGGAGGGTTCCATGGCTACACCTTC.

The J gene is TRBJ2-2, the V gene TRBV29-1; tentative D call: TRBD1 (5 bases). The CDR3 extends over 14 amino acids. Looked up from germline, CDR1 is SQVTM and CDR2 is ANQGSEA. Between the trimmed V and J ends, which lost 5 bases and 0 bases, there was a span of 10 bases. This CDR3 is CSVIQGSNTGELFF. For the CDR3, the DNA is TGCAGCGTTATTCAGGGATCGAACACCGGGGAGCTGTTTTTT.

The CDR3 coding sequence is TGTGCCAGCAGCTATGGACAGGGTGAACCCCTCCACTTT. This sequence encodes CASSYGQGEPLHF. The chain couples TRBV11-3 to TRBJ1-6, with TRBD1 matching 8 bases. From germline, CDR1 is SGHNT and CDR2 YENEEA. Losses at the gene ends were 4 bases for V and 12 bases for J; bases not matched to a gene: 5. The CDR3 runs 13 residues.

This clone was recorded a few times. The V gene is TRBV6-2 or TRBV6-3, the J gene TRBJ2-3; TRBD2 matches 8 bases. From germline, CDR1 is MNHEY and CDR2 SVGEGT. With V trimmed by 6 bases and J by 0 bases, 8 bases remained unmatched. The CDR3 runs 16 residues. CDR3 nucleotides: TGTGCCAGCAGCCCCCCTACTAGCGGTAGCACAGATACGCAGTATTTT. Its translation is CASSPPTSGSTDTQYF.

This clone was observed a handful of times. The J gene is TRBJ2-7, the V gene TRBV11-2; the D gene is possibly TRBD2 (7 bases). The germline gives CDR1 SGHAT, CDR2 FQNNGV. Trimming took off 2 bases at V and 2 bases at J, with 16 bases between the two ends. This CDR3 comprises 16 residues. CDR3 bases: TGTGCCAGCAGCTTAAGGGGGGGGACACCTACCTACGAGCAGTACTTC. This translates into CASSLRGGTPTYEQYF.

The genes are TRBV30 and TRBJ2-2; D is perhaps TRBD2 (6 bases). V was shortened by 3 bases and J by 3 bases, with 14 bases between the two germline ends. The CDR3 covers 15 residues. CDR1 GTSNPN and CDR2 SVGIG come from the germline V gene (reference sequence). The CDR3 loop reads CAWSQVGEDTGELFF. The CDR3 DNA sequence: TGTGCCTGGAGCCAAGTGGGGGAGGACACCGGGGAGCTGTTTTTT.

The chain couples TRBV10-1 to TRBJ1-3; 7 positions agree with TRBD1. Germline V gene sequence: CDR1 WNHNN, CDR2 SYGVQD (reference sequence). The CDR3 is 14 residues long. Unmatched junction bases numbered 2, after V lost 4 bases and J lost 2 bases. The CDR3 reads CASSVDRAGNTIYF. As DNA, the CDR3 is TGCGCCAGCAGTGTCGACAGGGCTGGAAACACCATATATTTT.

CDR3 in DNA: TGCGCCAGTAGGGACAGCATGAACACTGAAGCTTTCTTT. It specifies CASRDSMNTEAFF. The chain carries TRBV10-1 and TRBJ1-1, with 7 bases matching TRBD1. With V trimmed by 9 bases and J by 0 bases, 4 bases remained unmatched. The V gene's germline CDR1 is WNHNN and CDR2 SYGVQD (reference sequence). The CDR3 consists of 13 residues.

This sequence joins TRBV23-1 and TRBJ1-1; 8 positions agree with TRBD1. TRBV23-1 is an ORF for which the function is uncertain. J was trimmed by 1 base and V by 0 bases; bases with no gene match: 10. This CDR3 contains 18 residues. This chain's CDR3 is CASSQSSRGRGKNTEAFF. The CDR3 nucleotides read TGCGCCAGCAGTCAATCGAGCAGGGGGCGTGGAAAGAACACTGAAGCTTTCTTT.

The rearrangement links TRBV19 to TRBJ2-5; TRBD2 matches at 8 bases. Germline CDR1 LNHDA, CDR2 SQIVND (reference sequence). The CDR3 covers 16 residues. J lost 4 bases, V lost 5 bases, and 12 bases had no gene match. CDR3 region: CASSSAPGGLRETQYF. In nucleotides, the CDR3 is TGTGCCAGTAGTTCGGCCCCGGGAGGGCTTCGAGAGACCCAGTACTTC.

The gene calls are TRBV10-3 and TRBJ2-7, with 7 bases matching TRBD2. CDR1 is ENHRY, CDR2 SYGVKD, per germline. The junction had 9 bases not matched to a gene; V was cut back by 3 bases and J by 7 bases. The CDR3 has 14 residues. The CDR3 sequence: CAISESGARGEQYF. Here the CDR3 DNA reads TGTGCCATCAGTGAAAGCGGGGCCCGCGGAGAGCAGTACTTC.

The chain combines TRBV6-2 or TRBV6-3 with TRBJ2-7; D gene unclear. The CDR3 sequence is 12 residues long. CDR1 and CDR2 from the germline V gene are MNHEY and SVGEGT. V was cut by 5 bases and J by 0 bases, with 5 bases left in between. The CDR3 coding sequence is TGTGCCAGCAGTCTGAGCTCCTACGAGCAGTACTTC. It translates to CASSLSSYEQYF.

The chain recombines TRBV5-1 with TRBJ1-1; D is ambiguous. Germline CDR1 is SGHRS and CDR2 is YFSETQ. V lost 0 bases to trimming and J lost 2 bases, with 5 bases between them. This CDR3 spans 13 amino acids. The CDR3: CASSLVPNTEAFF. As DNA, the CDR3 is TGCGCCAGCAGCTTGGTCCCAAACACTGAAGCTTTCTTT.

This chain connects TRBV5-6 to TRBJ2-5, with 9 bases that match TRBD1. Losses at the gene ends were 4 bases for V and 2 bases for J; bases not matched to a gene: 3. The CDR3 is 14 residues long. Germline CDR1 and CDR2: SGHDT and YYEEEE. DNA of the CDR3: TGTGCCAGCAGCACACAGGGGGCACAAGAGACCCAGTACTTC. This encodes CASSTQGAQETQYF.

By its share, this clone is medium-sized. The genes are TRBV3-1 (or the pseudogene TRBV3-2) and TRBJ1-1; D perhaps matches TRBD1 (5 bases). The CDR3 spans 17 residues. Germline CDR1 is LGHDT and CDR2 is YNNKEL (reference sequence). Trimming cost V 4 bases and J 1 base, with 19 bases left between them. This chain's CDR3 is CASSPSPTRGANTEAFF. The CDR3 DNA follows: TGTGCCAGCAGCCCTAGTCCGACGCGCGGGGCGAACACTGAAGCTTTCTTT.

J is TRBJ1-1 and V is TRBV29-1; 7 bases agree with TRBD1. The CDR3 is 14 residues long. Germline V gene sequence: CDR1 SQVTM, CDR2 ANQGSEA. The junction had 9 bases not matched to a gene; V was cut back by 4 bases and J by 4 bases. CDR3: CSVGRQGQGTEAFF. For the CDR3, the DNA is TGCAGCGTTGGGCGACAGGGTCAGGGCACTGAAGCTTTCTTT.

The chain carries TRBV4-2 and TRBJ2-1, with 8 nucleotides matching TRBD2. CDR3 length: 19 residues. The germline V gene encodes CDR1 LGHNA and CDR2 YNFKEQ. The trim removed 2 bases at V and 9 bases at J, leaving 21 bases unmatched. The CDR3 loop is CASSQTPAGLAGTPPEQFF. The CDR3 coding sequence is TGTGCCAGCAGCCAAACCCCCGCGGGGCTAGCGGGCACCCCCCCTGAGCAGTTCTTC.

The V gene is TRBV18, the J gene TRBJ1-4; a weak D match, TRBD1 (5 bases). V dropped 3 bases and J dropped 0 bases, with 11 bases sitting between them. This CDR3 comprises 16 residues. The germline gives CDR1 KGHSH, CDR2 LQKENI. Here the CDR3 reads CASSPEGYATNEKLFF. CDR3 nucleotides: TGTGCCAGCTCACCGGAGGGGTATGCAACTAATGAAAAACTGTTTTTT.

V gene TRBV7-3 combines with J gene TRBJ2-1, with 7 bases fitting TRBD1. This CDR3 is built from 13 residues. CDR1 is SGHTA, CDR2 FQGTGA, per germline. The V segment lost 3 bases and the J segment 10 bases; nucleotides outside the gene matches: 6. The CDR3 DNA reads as TGTGCCAGCAGCTTCGGACAGGCTAGAGAGCAGTTCTTC. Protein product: CASSFGQAREQFF.

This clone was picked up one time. The CDR3: CASSLAPGYTEAFF. The CDR3 coding sequence is TGTGCCAGCAGCTTAGCGCCAGGGTATACTGAAGCTTTCTTT. The gene calls are TRBV7-2 and TRBJ1-1, with a tentative D call TRBD1 (5 bases). Between the trimmed V and J ends, which lost 0 bases and 5 bases, there was a span of 10 bases. Per germline, CDR1 SGHTA and CDR2 FQGNSA. The CDR3 is 14 residues long.

The CDR3 DNA sequence: TGCGCCAGCAGTCAATTGGGACAGAGGGGCACAGATACGCAGTATTTT. The encoded protein is CASSQLGQRGTDTQYF. This sequence joins TRBV23-1 and TRBJ2-3; 7 bases line up with TRBD1. TRBV23-1 is filed as an ORF, its function uncertain. Trimming took 1 base from V and 1 from J; bases not matched to a gene: 5. This CDR3 has 16 amino acids.

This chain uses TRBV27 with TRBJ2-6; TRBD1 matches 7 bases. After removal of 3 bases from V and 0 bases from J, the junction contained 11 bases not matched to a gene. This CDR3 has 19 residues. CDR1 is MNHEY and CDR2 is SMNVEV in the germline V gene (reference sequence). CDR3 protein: CASSFGWTGSFSGANVLTF. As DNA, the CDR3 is TGTGCCAGCAGTTTCGGCTGGACAGGCTCATTCTCTGGGGCCAACGTCCTGACTTTC.

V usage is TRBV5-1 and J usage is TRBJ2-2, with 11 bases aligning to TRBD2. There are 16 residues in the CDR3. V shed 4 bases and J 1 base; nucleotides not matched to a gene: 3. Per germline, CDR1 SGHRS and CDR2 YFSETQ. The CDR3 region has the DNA TGCGCCAGCAGCCCAGGGACTAGCGGGAACACCGGGGAGCTGTTTTTT. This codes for CASSPGTSGNTGELFF.

The CDR3 protein is CASSLPEANTEAFF. DNA for the CDR3: TGTGCCAGCAGCTTGCCGGAGGCGAACACTGAAGCTTTCTTT. V usage is TRBV5-6 and J usage is TRBJ1-1; no definite D call. Deletions cut 1 base from V and 1 base from J, with 8 bases between. Germline loops: CDR1 SGHDT, CDR2 YYEEEE. CDR3 length: 14 amino acids.

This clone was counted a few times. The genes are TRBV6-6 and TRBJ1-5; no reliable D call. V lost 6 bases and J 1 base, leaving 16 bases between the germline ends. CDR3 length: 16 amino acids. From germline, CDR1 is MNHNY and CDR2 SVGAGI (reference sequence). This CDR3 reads CASSYGRARSNQPQHF. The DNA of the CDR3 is TGTGCCAGCAGCTACGGGAGGGCTAGGAGCAATCAGCCCCAGCATTTT.

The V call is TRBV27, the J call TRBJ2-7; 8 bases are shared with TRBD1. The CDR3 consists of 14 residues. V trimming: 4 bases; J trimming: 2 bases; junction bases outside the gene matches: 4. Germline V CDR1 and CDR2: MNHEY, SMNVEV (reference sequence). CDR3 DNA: TGTGCCAGCAGTTCCGACAGGGGTACCTACGAGCAGTACTTC. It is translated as CASSSDRGTYEQYF.

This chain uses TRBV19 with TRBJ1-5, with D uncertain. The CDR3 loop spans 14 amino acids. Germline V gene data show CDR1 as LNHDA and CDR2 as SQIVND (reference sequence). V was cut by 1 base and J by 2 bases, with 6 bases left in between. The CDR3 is CASSIVPGNQPQHF. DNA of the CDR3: TGTGCCAGTAGTATAGTTCCCGGCAATCAGCCCCAGCATTTT.

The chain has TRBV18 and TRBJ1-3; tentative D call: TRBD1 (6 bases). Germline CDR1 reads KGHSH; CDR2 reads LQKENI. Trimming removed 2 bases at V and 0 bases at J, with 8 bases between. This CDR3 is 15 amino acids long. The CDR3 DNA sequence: TGTGCCAGCTCACCAAAGACAGGCTCTGGAAACACCATATATTTT. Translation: CASSPKTGSGNTIYF.